This is a list of T cell receptor beta chains from one sample in a study of blood T cell repertoires in COVID-19. The assay was immunoSEQ multiplex PCR, and TCRdb's table has in-frame clones only and misses some. The sample includes a few hundred thousand clones, about 89% of them seen just once. The sequenced sample consisted of peripheral blood. Every receptor here comes from a woman aged 25 to 39 with COVID-19, enrolled during active disease. CDR3s include the opening cysteine and the closing phenylalanine or tryptophan. The order of the fields is J gene, D gene, clone size, V gene, CDR3 protein, CDR3 DNA. D genes are given only for firm matches. Expanded clones are given a class, and other clones once, few, many or no size at all.

TRBJ2-1,TRBD1,.,TRBV27,CASSPMDRSSYNEQFF,TGTGCCAGCAGTCCGATGGACAGGAGCTCCTACAATGAGCAGTTCTTC
TRBJ2-3,.,few,TRBV28,CASSWLGRTSTDTQYF,TGTGCCAGCAGTTGGCTGGGCAGGACTAGCACAGATACGCAGTATTTT
TRBJ2-2,.,.,TRBV5-1,CASSGLSSAGELFF,TGCGCCAGCAGCGGACTTAGTTCTGCCGGGGAGCTGTTTTTT
TRBJ2-1,.,.,TRBV7-9,CASSSSEVAEQFF,TGTGCCAGCAGCTCCTCTGAGGTGGCGGAGCAGTTCTTC
TRBJ2-5,.,.,TRBV4-1,CASTRGAGSYQETQYF,TGCGCCAGCACTAGGGGTGCGGGAAGTTACCAAGAGACCCAGTACTTC
TRBJ1-1,.,.,TRBV30,CASGGLGNTEAFF,TGTGCCTCCGGGGGGCTGGGGAACACTGAAGCTTTCTTT
TRBJ1-4,.,.,TRBV18,CASSPLGGHNLRNEKLFF,TGTGCCAGCTCACCACTCGGGGGGCACAACTTGAGAAATGAAAAACTGTTTTTT
TRBJ2-3,.,.,TRBV27,CASSSHRATDTQYF,TGTGCCAGCAGTTCCCACAGGGCAACAGATACGCAGTATTTT
TRBJ2-2,.,.,TRBV7-2,CASSLPFGGLTGELFF,TGTGCCAGCAGCCTACCGTTTGGAGGGTTGACCGGGGAGCTGTTTTTT
TRBJ1-2,TRBD1,.,TRBV28,CASSSPEGAHGYTF,TGTGCCAGCAGTTCGCCTGAGGGGGCTCATGGCTACACCTTC
TRBJ2-7,.,.,TRBV15,CATSRDRNEQYF,TGTGCCACCAGCAGAGATAGAAACGAGCAGTACTTC
TRBJ2-1,.,once,TRBV7-9,CASSPRGAGGNEQFF,TGTGCCAGCAGCCCTAGGGGGGCAGGGGGCAATGAGCAGTTCTTC
TRBJ2-1,TRBD2,.,TRBV7-6,CASSFRLAGSYNEQFF,TGTGCCAGCAGCTTTCGACTAGCGGGCTCCTACAATGAGCAGTTCTTC
TRBJ1-1,.,.,TRBV6-5,CASSYTEGTEAFF,TGTGCCAGCAGTTACACAGAGGGCACTGAAGCTTTCTTT
TRBJ2-1,.,once,TRBV7-7,CASSPSGLAHSEQFF,TGTGCTAGCAGCCCTTCGGGACTCGCACACAGTGAGCAGTTCTTC
TRBJ2-1,TRBD2,.,TRBV11-2,CASSWGLVFYNEQFF,TGTGCCAGCAGCTGGGGACTAGTTTTCTACAATGAGCAGTTCTTC
TRBJ2-5,.,.,TRBV24-1,CATSDPTGRQETQYF,TGTGCCACCAGTGATCCGACAGGCCGCCAAGAGACCCAGTACTTC
TRBJ2-4,TRBD2,.,TRBV9,CASSKGDWGLAPAGFGIQYF,TGTGCCAGCAGCAAGGGGGATTGGGGACTAGCGCCCGCGGGGTTCGGCATTCAGTACTTC
TRBJ2-5,.,.,TRBV6-5,CASSYSGDRLETQYF,TGTGCCAGCAGTTACTCGGGCGACAGGTTAGAGACCCAGTACTTC
TRBJ2-1,TRBD1,.,TRBV10-1,CASSNPGQGADEQFF,TGCGCCAGCAGTAATCCGGGACAGGGGGCGGATGAGCAGTTCTTC
TRBJ1-1,.,.,TRBV27,CASSLFRGGRTEAFF,TGTGCCAGCAGTTTATTTCGGGGTGGGCGGACTGAAGCTTTCTTT
TRBJ1-1,.,.,TRBV9,CASSVEVNTEAFF,TGTGCCAGCAGCGTGGAGGTAAACACTGAAGCTTTCTTT
TRBJ2-3,TRBD2,.,TRBV11-2,CASSNHTSGSTDTQYF,TGTGCCAGCAGCAACCACACTAGCGGGAGCACAGATACGCAGTATTTT
TRBJ1-3,TRBD1,.,TRBV6-4,CASSDRQGRRNTIYF,TGTGCCAGCAGTGACCGACAGGGTCGGCGAAACACCATATATTTT
TRBJ1-4,TRBD1,.,TRBV15,CATSRPTGGGIGEKLFF,TGTGCCACCAGCAGACCGACAGGGGGCGGAATCGGTGAAAAACTGTTTTTT
TRBJ2-3,.,.,TRBV6-5,CASSYTWAWSTDTQYF,TGTGCCAGCAGTTACACTTGGGCTTGGAGCACAGATACGCAGTATTTT
TRBJ2-3,TRBD2,.,TRBV29-1,CSVLGPSGSTDTQYF,TGCAGCGTTCTGGGGCCTAGCGGAAGCACAGATACGCAGTATTTT
TRBJ1-5,.,few,TRBV28,CASSLYSVSSNQPQHF,TGTGCCAGCAGTTTATATTCGGTTTCTAGCAATCAGCCCCAGCATTTT
TRBJ2-2,TRBD1,.,TRBV29-1,CSVDRGRAGELFF,TGCAGCGTTGACAGGGGGCGAGCCGGGGAGCTGTTTTTT